The rows below give T cell receptor beta chains drawn from one sample of a study of radiotherapy plus CTLA-4 blockade in lung cancer. TCRdb's copy holds only in-frame clones and misses some; the assay was immunoSEQ multiplex PCR. The repertoire has 90,000 or so clones, around 88% of them found once; the top ten carry approximately 2.2%. The source material was peripheral blood, sampled from a patient treated with radiotherapy plus ipilimumab. The receptor source for this set is a human donor with non-small cell lung cancer who had a partial response to radiotherapy plus ipilimumab. CDR3s include the opening cysteine and the closing phenylalanine or tryptophan. D genes are given only for firm matches. Only some rows state a clone size, as once, few, many or a class for expanded clones.

cdr3_length: 16
clone_size: few
d_call: TRBD1
v_call: TRBV7-2
j_call: TRBJ1-2
cdr3_nt: TGTGCCAGCAGCCATGGGCCTCCAGGGGGCGACTATGGCTACACCTTC
cdr3_aa: CASSHGPPGGDYGYTF

cdr3_length: 14
clone_size: NA
d_call: NA
v_call: TRBV7-2
j_call: TRBJ1-2
cdr3_nt: TGTGCCAGCAGCTTAGCGCACGGAGAGGGAGGCTACACCTTC
cdr3_aa: CASSLAHGEGGYTF

cdr3_length: 14
clone_size: NA
d_call: NA
v_call: TRBV2
j_call: TRBJ2-5
cdr3_nt: TGTGCCAGCAGCGACTATGGGTCACAAGAGACCCAGTACTTC
cdr3_aa: CASSDYGSQETQYF

cdr3_length: 14
clone_size: NA
d_call: NA
v_call: TRBV5-1
j_call: TRBJ1-4
cdr3_nt: TGCGCCAGCAGCTCAGCCGGGGGATATGAAAAACTGTTTTTT
cdr3_aa: CASSSAGGYEKLFF

cdr3_length: 17
clone_size: NA
d_call: TRBD1
v_call: TRBV5-1
j_call: TRBJ2-5
cdr3_nt: TGCGCCAGCAGCGTATCCGGGACAGGGGGCGTTTTAGAGACCCAGTACTTC
cdr3_aa: CASSVSGTGGVLETQYF

cdr3_length: 16
clone_size: few
d_call: TRBD1
v_call: TRBV18
j_call: TRBJ1-1
cdr3_nt: TGTGCCAGCTCACCTTCAGGGGGGTATGGAAGCACTGAAGCTTTCTTT
cdr3_aa: CASSPSGGYGSTEAFF

cdr3_length: 17
clone_size: NA
d_call: TRBD2
v_call: TRBV25-1
j_call: TRBJ2-5
cdr3_nt: TGTGCCAGCAGTGAATGGAAGCGGGAGAGGAGAGGAGAGACCCAGTACTTC
cdr3_aa: CASSEWKRERRGETQYF

cdr3_length: 15
clone_size: NA
d_call: NA
v_call: TRBV6-1
j_call: TRBJ2-2
cdr3_nt: TGTGCCAGCAGGGTTTCAGGCGCTAACACCGGGGAGCTGTTTTTT
cdr3_aa: CASRVSGANTGELFF

cdr3_length: 16
clone_size: NA
d_call: TRBD2
v_call: TRBV11-3
j_call: TRBJ2-2
cdr3_nt: TGTGCCAGCAGCGTGCGGGGGGCCGCGAACACCGGGGAGCTGTTTTTT
cdr3_aa: CASSVRGAANTGELFF

cdr3_length: 14
clone_size: NA
d_call: TRBD1
v_call: TRBV6-6
j_call: TRBJ1-2
cdr3_nt: TGTGCCAGCAGTTTCCCCACAGGGGGCGGAGGCTACACCTTC
cdr3_aa: CASSFPTGGGGYTF

cdr3_length: 14
clone_size: once
d_call: NA
v_call: TRBV7-6
j_call: TRBJ1-2
cdr3_nt: TGTGCCAGCAGCCTCGGAGGAGGGGCGAGTGGCTACACCTTC
cdr3_aa: CASSLGGGASGYTF

cdr3_length: 15
clone_size: NA
d_call: TRBD1
v_call: TRBV18
j_call: TRBJ2-7
cdr3_nt: TGTGCCAGCTCGCTCGGGACAGGGGGCTCCTACGAGCAGTACTTC
cdr3_aa: CASSLGTGGSYEQYF

cdr3_length: 14
clone_size: NA
d_call: NA
v_call: TRBV28
j_call: TRBJ2-3
cdr3_nt: TGTGCCAGCAGTTTTAAACAGACCACAGATACGCAGTATTTT
cdr3_aa: CASSFKQTTDTQYF

cdr3_length: 15
clone_size: NA
d_call: TRBD2
v_call: TRBV19
j_call: TRBJ2-7
cdr3_nt: TGTGCCAGTAGTAAGGGACTAGCGGCCACCTACGAGCAGTACTTC
cdr3_aa: CASSKGLAATYEQYF

cdr3_length: 14
clone_size: NA
d_call: TRBD1
v_call: TRBV2
j_call: TRBJ1-2
cdr3_nt: TGTGCCAGCAGCGGGACAGGGGGGTACTATGGCTACACCTTC
cdr3_aa: CASSGTGGYYGYTF

cdr3_length: 13
clone_size: NA
d_call: NA
v_call: TRBV5-1
j_call: TRBJ1-1
cdr3_nt: TGCGCCAGCAGCTTGGATCAGAACACTGAAGCTTTCTTT
cdr3_aa: CASSLDQNTEAFF

cdr3_length: 15
clone_size: NA
d_call: TRBD1
v_call: TRBV14
j_call: TRBJ2-5
cdr3_nt: TGTGCCAGCAGCCCTTGGACAGGGGGCATGGAGACCCAGTACTTC
cdr3_aa: CASSPWTGGMETQYF

cdr3_length: 20
clone_size: NA
d_call: TRBD1
v_call: TRBV19
j_call: TRBJ1-1
cdr3_nt: TGTGCCAGTAGTATAGAAGGAGTTCGGACAGGGGGCGGGTTGGGGTCGGAAGCTTTCTTT
cdr3_aa: CASSIEGVRTGGGLGSEAFF

cdr3_length: 15
clone_size: NA
d_call: NA
v_call: TRBV5-5
j_call: TRBJ2-1
cdr3_nt: TGTGCCAGCAGCTTGGGGCAGGGCTCCTACAATGAGCAGTTCTTC
cdr3_aa: CASSLGQGSYNEQFF

cdr3_length: 12
clone_size: NA
d_call: TRBD1
v_call: TRBV28
j_call: TRBJ2-7
cdr3_nt: TGTGCCAGCAGAACGACAGGGGCCCTAGGGTACTTC
cdr3_aa: CASRTTGALGYF

cdr3_length: 15
clone_size: NA
d_call: NA
v_call: TRBV7-2
j_call: TRBJ1-2
cdr3_nt: TGTGCCAGCAGCTTAGATCGTCTCGCTAACTATGGCTACACCTTC
cdr3_aa: CASSLDRLANYGYTF

cdr3_length: 15
clone_size: NA
d_call: TRBD2
v_call: TRBV7-9
j_call: TRBJ2-7
cdr3_nt: TGTGCCAGCAGCGGTCGACTAGCGGGAGTGAGGGAGCAGTACTTC
cdr3_aa: CASSGRLAGVREQYF

cdr3_length: 15
clone_size: few
d_call: NA
v_call: TRBV7-2
j_call: TRBJ2-1
cdr3_nt: TGTGCCAGCAGCTTAGCCACAGCATGGTACGTGGAGCAGTTCTTC
cdr3_aa: CASSLATAWYVEQFF

cdr3_length: 15
clone_size: once
d_call: TRBD1
v_call: TRBV11-2
j_call: TRBJ1-2
cdr3_nt: TGTGCCAGCAGCTTAGATTGGACAGGGAACTATGGCTACACCTTC
cdr3_aa: CASSLDWTGNYGYTF

cdr3_length: 15
clone_size: NA
d_call: TRBD1
v_call: TRBV19
j_call: TRBJ2-2
cdr3_nt: TGTGCCAGTACCCCTCGGACAGGGAACACCGGGGAGCTGTTTTTT
cdr3_aa: CASTPRTGNTGELFF

cdr3_length: 14
clone_size: NA
d_call: TRBD2
v_call: TRBV27
j_call: TRBJ2-5
cdr3_nt: TGTGCCAGCAGTTTAAGTATAGCGGGAGAGACCCAGTACTTC
cdr3_aa: CASSLSIAGETQYF

cdr3_length: 14
clone_size: once
d_call: NA
v_call: TRBV18
j_call: TRBJ1-1
cdr3_nt: TGTGCCAGCTCACCGATAATCCGGGACACTGAAGCTTTCTTT
cdr3_aa: CASSPIIRDTEAFF

cdr3_length: 18
clone_size: NA
d_call: NA
v_call: TRBV27
j_call: TRBJ1-2
cdr3_nt: TGTGCCAGCATTGGAATAAGCGGGACATCTCACTTCTCCTATGGCTACACCTTC
cdr3_aa: CASIGISGTSHFSYGYTF

cdr3_length: 13
clone_size: few
d_call: NA
v_call: TRBV5-5
j_call: TRBJ1-5
cdr3_nt: TGTGCCAGCAGCTTCGGAGGGAATCAGCCCCAGCATTTT
cdr3_aa: CASSFGGNQPQHF

cdr3_length: 12
clone_size: few
d_call: TRBD1
v_call: TRBV29-1
j_call: TRBJ1-4
cdr3_nt: TGCAGCGCCGGGACAGGGTCTGAAAAACTGTTTTTT
cdr3_aa: CSAGTGSEKLFF

cdr3_length: 15
clone_size: NA
d_call: NA
v_call: TRBV7-3
j_call: TRBJ1-1
cdr3_nt: TGTGCCAGCAGCTTAAAGAGAAATAGTAACACTGAAGCTTTCTTT
cdr3_aa: CASSLKRNSNTEAFF

cdr3_length: 16
clone_size: few
d_call: TRBD1
v_call: TRBV5-1
j_call: TRBJ1-4
cdr3_nt: TGCGCCAGCAGCTTGACCCCGACAGGGGATACTGAAAAACTGTTTTTT
cdr3_aa: CASSLTPTGDTEKLFF

cdr3_length: 15
clone_size: NA
d_call: NA
v_call: TRBV15
j_call: TRBJ2-1
cdr3_nt: TGTGCCACCAGCAGAGTAGGCCTAGCGAGTAATGAGCAGTTCTTC
cdr3_aa: CATSRVGLASNEQFF

cdr3_length: 14
clone_size: few
d_call: TRBD1
v_call: TRBV18
j_call: TRBJ1-2
cdr3_nt: TGTGCCAGCTCTCCCGGGACAGACAACTATGGCTACACCTTC
cdr3_aa: CASSPGTDNYGYTF

cdr3_length: 15
clone_size: NA
d_call: NA
v_call: TRBV14
j_call: TRBJ2-5
cdr3_nt: TGTGCCAGCAGCCAAGGGGGCCGTGCACAAGAGACCCAGTACTTC
cdr3_aa: CASSQGGRAQETQYF

cdr3_length: 15
clone_size: NA
d_call: NA
v_call: TRBV7-6
j_call: TRBJ2-1
cdr3_nt: TGTGCCAGCAGCTTCGGGGTGGGGAACTACAATGAGCAGTTCTTC
cdr3_aa: CASSFGVGNYNEQFF

cdr3_length: 14
clone_size: NA
d_call: NA
v_call: TRBV6-6
j_call: TRBJ1-2
cdr3_nt: TGTGCCAGCACCCAAGGGGAGGGAGGGCATGGCTACACCTTC
cdr3_aa: CASTQGEGGHGYTF

cdr3_length: 14
clone_size: few
d_call: TRBD1
v_call: TRBV28
j_call: TRBJ1-1
cdr3_nt: TGTGCCAGCAGTTTATGGGACAGGGACACTGAAGCTTTCTTT
cdr3_aa: CASSLWDRDTEAFF

cdr3_length: 17
clone_size: NA
d_call: NA
v_call: TRBV7-9
j_call: TRBJ1-2
cdr3_nt: TGTGCCAGCAGTTTCCCCAAGCGGGGGGCGAGGGACTATGGCTACACCTTC
cdr3_aa: CASSFPKRGARDYGYTF

cdr3_length: 15
clone_size: NA
d_call: TRBD2
v_call: TRBV5-4
j_call: TRBJ2-3
cdr3_nt: TGTGCCAGCACTCACAGTCTAGCGGACACAGATACGCAGTATTTT
cdr3_aa: CASTHSLADTDTQYF

cdr3_length: 15
clone_size: NA
d_call: NA
v_call: TRBV25-1
j_call: TRBJ2-5
cdr3_nt: TGTGCCAGCAGCCCCCCGACAGCTAACCAAGAGACCCAGTACTTC
cdr3_aa: CASSPPTANQETQYF

cdr3_length: 14
clone_size: NA
d_call: NA
v_call: TRBV19
j_call: TRBJ1-1
cdr3_nt: TGTGCCAGTAGTATAGGGCAGAAGAACACTGAAGCTTTCTTT
cdr3_aa: CASSIGQKNTEAFF

cdr3_length: 13
clone_size: once
d_call: NA
v_call: TRBV6-6
j_call: TRBJ2-3
cdr3_nt: TGTGCCACCAAACAGCAGCTATCCGATACGCAGTATTTT
cdr3_aa: CATKQQLSDTQYF

cdr3_length: 16
clone_size: NA
d_call: NA
v_call: TRBV7-9
j_call: TRBJ2-2
cdr3_nt: TGTGCCAGCAGCTTAGAGTCGGGATTGAACACCGGGGAGCTGTTTTTT
cdr3_aa: CASSLESGLNTGELFF

cdr3_length: 13
clone_size: NA
d_call: NA
v_call: TRBV27
j_call: TRBJ1-6
cdr3_nt: TGTGCCAGCAGTTCCTACAGGGATTCACCCCTCCACTTT
cdr3_aa: CASSSYRDSPLHF

cdr3_length: 12
clone_size: few
d_call: NA
v_call: TRBV28
j_call: TRBJ2-1
cdr3_nt: TGTGCCAGCAGTTTTACAGTCAATGAGCAGTTCTTC
cdr3_aa: CASSFTVNEQFF

cdr3_length: 14
clone_size: few
d_call: NA
v_call: TRBV6-6
j_call: TRBJ1-2
cdr3_nt: TGTGCCAGCAGTCAACTTGAACTTAACTATGGCTACACCTTC
cdr3_aa: CASSQLELNYGYTF

cdr3_length: 16
clone_size: NA
d_call: TRBD2
v_call: TRBV19
j_call: TRBJ2-7
cdr3_nt: TGTGCCAGTAAGCCGGGACTAGCGGGAGATACCTACGAGCAGTACTTC
cdr3_aa: CASKPGLAGDTYEQYF

cdr3_length: 13
clone_size: NA
d_call: NA
v_call: TRBV4-1
j_call: TRBJ2-3
cdr3_nt: TGCGCCAGCAGCCCTTCAGGCACAGATACGCAGTATTTT
cdr3_aa: CASSPSGTDTQYF